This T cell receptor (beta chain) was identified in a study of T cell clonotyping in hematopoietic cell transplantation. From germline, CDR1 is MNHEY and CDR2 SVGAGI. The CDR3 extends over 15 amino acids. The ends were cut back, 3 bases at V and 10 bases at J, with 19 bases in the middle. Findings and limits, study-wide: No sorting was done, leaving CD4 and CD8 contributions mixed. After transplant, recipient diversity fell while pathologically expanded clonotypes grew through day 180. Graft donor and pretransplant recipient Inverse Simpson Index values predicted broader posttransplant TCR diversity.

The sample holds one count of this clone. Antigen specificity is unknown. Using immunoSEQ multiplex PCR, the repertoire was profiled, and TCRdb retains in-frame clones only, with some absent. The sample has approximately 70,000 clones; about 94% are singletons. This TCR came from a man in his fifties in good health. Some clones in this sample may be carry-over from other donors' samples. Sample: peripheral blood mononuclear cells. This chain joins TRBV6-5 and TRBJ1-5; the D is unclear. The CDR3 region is CASSYGSGSIDPQHF. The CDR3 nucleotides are TGTGCCAGCAGTTATGGCTCGGGGTCAATCGACCCCCAGCATTTT.